This T cell receptor (beta chain) was sequenced for a study of blood T cell repertoires in COVID-19 (dated by TCRdb to 2018 to 2020). Notes on the research overall: The collaborator samples originated in the United States, Italy and Spain and spanned the acute and convalescent phases of COVID-19. HLA class I and class II types, where available, came from metadata supplied by the sample provider rather than from assay-based typing. The material from the prospective study consisted of cDNA or gDNA derived from T cells, B-cell-depleted T cells, or PBMCs. The repertoires were made available in a free public database intended to serve as a resource for research on the immune response to SARS-CoV-2. Deeply sampled blood TCRbeta repertoires from subjects exposed to, actively infected with, or recovered from COVID-19 were included in the dataset. Samples were obtained from the ongoing ImmuneRACE study (first 160 participants) and from 1,254 subjects provided by 6 global collaborators. Nearly every sample came with metadata listing a de-identified subject ID, COVID-19 status, age in years and sex. Points the paper makes about the study in general: The quantity of clinical and demographic metadata differed by source and by participant and was supplied without curation.

Comments on this clone: No cognate antigen has been identified for it. Per-base quality was not reported, and no clone a single base away is much larger than it.

The germline V gene sets CDR1 to KGHSH and CDR2 to LQKENI. The cysteine opens and the phenylalanine closes a CDR3 of 13 amino acids. The kept DNA is CDR3 alone, 39 bases in frame from the first base. Trimming accounts for 4 bases at V and 7 bases at J, while the number of junction bases matched to no gene is 4. TCRbeta CDR3 regions were amplified from genomic DNA by means of the immunoSEQ Assay, a bias-controlled multiplex PCR. Under the source paper's analysis protocol: Within the assay, amplification of reference gene primers was used to estimate how many nucleated cells each sample contained. Sequence reads were collapsed and filtered to measure the absolute abundance of every unique TCRbeta CDR3 rearrangement. For each sample, productive Simpson clonality was calculated as the square root of Simpson's diversity index over productive rearrangements. TCRdb re-hosts the immuneACCESS table, in-frame sequences only. Its copies lack some clones; in the studies checked, an unresolved V gene accounts for under half of them, and the cause for the rest is not known. That table is the source of V, J and clone size, and D and trimming were worked out from the DNA. The sample contains approximately 130,000 clones, almost 85% of them found a single time. The ten largest account for around 13% of the sample.

The collaborating institutions used their own protocols to collect whole blood in K2EDTA tubes. Collaborator samples were shipped for TCRbeta analysis as frozen whole blood, isolated PBMCs, or DNA extracted from either sample type. The V and J genes are TRBV18 and TRBJ1-1, with TRBD1 matching 9 junction bases. The TCR originated in a human donor in a cohort sampled during active COVID-19. The sequenced material came from peripheral blood. This receptor has the CDR3 CASSQGQGLEAFF. The nucleotides are TGTGCCAGCTCACAGGGACAGGGTCTTGAAGCTTTCTTT. Here the CDR3 is joined to the reference TRBV18 and TRBJ1-1 genes, and the full variable domain is: NAGVMQNPRHLVRRRGQEARLRCSPMKGHSHVYWYRQLPEEGLKFMVYLQKENIIDESGMPKERFSAEFPKEGPSILRIQQVVRGDSAAYFCASSQGQGLEAFFGQGTRLTVV.